Listed below are T cell receptor beta chains from one sample, sequenced in a study of Ad26.COV2.S vaccination and SARS-CoV-2 variants. Data came from immunoSEQ multiplex PCR; TCRdb stores just in-frame clones and leaves some out. The table lists about 440,000 clones, 90% of them singletons. This sample comprised peripheral blood, obtained in a trial of Ad26.COV2.S vaccine versus placebo. Receptors were obtained from a person aged 18-60 years who received the Ad26.COV2.S COVID-19 vaccine or a placebo. CDR3s include the opening cysteine and the closing phenylalanine or tryptophan. Fields, in order: J gene, D gene, clone size, V gene, CDR3 protein, CDR3 DNA. The D gene is left open where the match is weak. Rows may omit the clone size; those that give it use once, few, many or a size class.

TRBJ2-7 TRBD2 NA TRBV29-1 CSVGSQTSASYEQYF TGCAGCGTTGGTTCTCAGACTAGCGCTTCCTACGAGCAGTACTTC
TRBJ2-1 TRBD1 NA TRBV7-6 CASSPAGGWATDYQDEQFF TGTGCCAGCAGCCCAGCAGGGGGTTGGGCTACCGATTACCAGGATGAGCAGTTCTTC
TRBJ2-1 NA NA TRBV28 CASSLLSSEQFF TGTGCCAGCAGTTTATTATCCAGTGAGCAGTTCTTC
TRBJ1-6 TRBD1 NA TRBV7-8 CASSLVSRPVDRGRSPLHF TGTGCCAGCAGCTTAGTAAGTCGGCCTGTTGACAGGGGGCGATCACCCCTCCACTTT
TRBJ1-3 TRBD1 NA TRBV28 CASRTGTGLISGNTIYF TGTGCCAGCAGAACCGGGACAGGCCTCATCTCTGGAAACACCATATATTTT
TRBJ1-2 TRBD1 NA TRBV4-2 CASSPYGQGENGYTF TGTGCCAGCAGCCCCTACGGACAGGGGGAGAATGGCTACACCTTC
TRBJ1-2 NA NA TRBV29-1 CSVATASGNYGYTF TGCAGCGTTGCAACAGCCAGCGGTAACTATGGCTACACCTTC
TRBJ2-5 NA NA TRBV3-1/TRBV3-2 CASSPPVNQETQYF TGTGCCAGCAGCCCCCCTGTTAACCAAGAGACCCAGTACTTC
TRBJ2-7 NA NA TRBV21-1 CASSKIGGTSGRNEQYF TGTGCCAGCAGCAAAATTGGGGGGACTAGCGGGAGAAATGAGCAGTACTTC
TRBJ1-5 NA NA TRBV28 CASSPFLQSHGYSNQPQHF TGTGCCAGCAGCCCTTTTTTACAGTCGCATGGGTATAGCAATCAGCCCCAGCATTTT
TRBJ2-5 NA NA TRBV28 CASSGGGWGRKETQYF TGTGCCAGCAGTGGGGGTGGCTGGGGGCGGAAAGAGACCCAGTACTTC
TRBJ2-2 TRBD2 NA TRBV5-1 CASSLELLAGEHTGELFF TGCGCCAGCAGCTTGGAACTTCTAGCGGGAGAGCACACCGGGGAGCTGTTTTTT
TRBJ1-6 NA few TRBV3-1/TRBV3-2 CASSPHYDSPLHF TGTGCCAGCAGCCCGCATTACGATTCACCCCTCCACTTT
TRBJ2-1 TRBD2 NA TRBV5-4 CASSGASGSLYNEQFF TGTGCCAGCTCCGGGGCTAGCGGGAGTCTGTACAATGAGCAGTTCTTC
TRBJ2-5 TRBD2 NA TRBV5-8 CASSLISLAGPYQETQYF TGTGCCAGCAGCTTAATTTCCCTAGCGGGGCCCTACCAAGAGACCCAGTACTTC
TRBJ2-2 TRBD2 NA TRBV7-3 CASSPGLAGATGELFF TGTGCCAGCAGCCCCGGACTAGCGGGAGCCACCGGGGAGCTGTTTTTT
TRBJ2-5 NA NA TRBV18 CASSVGQGETQYF TGTGCCAGCTCAGTCGGTCAGGGAGAGACCCAGTACTTC
TRBJ2-3 TRBD2 NA TRBV28 CASLGRIPGWTSGIWGTDTQYF TGTGCCAGCCTGGGTCGGATTCCTGGCTGGACTAGCGGGATTTGGGGCACAGATACGCAGTATTTT
TRBJ2-7 NA NA TRBV27 CASSKGREQYF TGTGCCAGCAGCAAAGGGAGGGAGCAGTACTTC
TRBJ1-3 NA NA TRBV6-2/TRBV6-3 CASSLPGSSGNTIYF TGTGCCAGCAGTCTGCCAGGATCCTCTGGAAACACCATATATTTT
TRBJ1-1 NA NA TRBV10-3 CAISGWREATEAFF TGTGCCATCAGCGGGTGGAGGGAGGCCACTGAAGCTTTCTTT
TRBJ2-3 NA once TRBV6-2/TRBV6-3 CASSNRSTDTQYF TGTGCCAGCAGTAACCGTAGCACAGATACGCAGTATTTT